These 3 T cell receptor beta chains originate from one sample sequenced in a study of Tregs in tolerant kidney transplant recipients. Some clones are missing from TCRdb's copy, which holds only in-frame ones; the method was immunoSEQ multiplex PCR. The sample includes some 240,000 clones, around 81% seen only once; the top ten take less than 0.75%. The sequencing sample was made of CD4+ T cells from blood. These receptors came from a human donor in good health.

This chain's CDR3 is CASSQTGRNSPLHF. CDR3 DNA: TGTGCCAGCAGCCAAACAGGGCGCAATTCACCCCTCCACTTT. V is TRBV6-5 and J is TRBJ1-6, with a weak D call TRBD1 (6 bases). Germline assignment: CDR1 MNHEY and CDR2 SVGAGI. Trimming took off 6 bases at V and 7 bases at J, with 13 bases between the two ends. This CDR3 is 14 amino acids long.

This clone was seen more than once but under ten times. CDR3 amino acids: CASSQQSDPNTEAFF. The CDR3 nucleotides read TGTGCCAGCAGCCAGCAATCGGATCCGAACACTGAAGCTTTCTTT. The chain is built from TRBV4-2 and TRBJ1-1; D ambiguous. The germline V gene has CDR1 LGHNA and CDR2 YNFKEQ. The length of the CDR3 is 15 residues. The V and J ends lost 3 bases and 1 base respectively, with 12 bases between them.

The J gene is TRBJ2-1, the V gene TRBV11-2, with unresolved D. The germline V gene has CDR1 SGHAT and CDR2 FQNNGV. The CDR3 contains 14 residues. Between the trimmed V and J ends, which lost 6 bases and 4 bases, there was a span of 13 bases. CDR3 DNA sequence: TGTGCCAGCAGTCTAAACGTTTATTACAATGAGCAGTTCTTC. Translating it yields CASSLNVYYNEQFF.